The 8 T cell receptor beta chains in this list originate from one sample, sequenced in a study of post-analysis software for immune sequencing data. Tagging with unique molecular identifiers was a feature of the TCR beta cDNA libraries. TCRdb re-derived calls from the PCR reads in MiXCR, one entry per CDR3 protein. The sample contains 550,000 to 700,000 distinct CDR3 sequences, roughly 46% of which appear only once. Study-level results: The study found TRBV5-6, TRBV5-1 and TRBV20-1 among a few TRBV segments more frequent in patients than controls.

Antigens for these TCRs are unknown. What was sequenced was blood. These receptors were taken from a girl between 5 and 17 years old with multiple sclerosis.

In regard to this clonotype: At one end, the junction sequence differs from germline, possibly due to a read error. The chain combines TRBV24-1 with TRBJ2-5; either TRBD1 or TRBD2 may supply D (5 bases each). The CDR3 loop spans 15 amino acids. From germline, CDR1 is KGHDR and CDR2 SFDVKD. CDR3 DNA: TGTGCCGCCAGTGATCCGGGACCAAGCCAAGAGACCCAGTACTTC. Residues: CAASDPGPSQETQYF.

On this clonotype itself: A much larger clone lies a single base off, so this may be a read error. The gene calls are TRBV10-3 and TRBJ2-5, with D hard to call. Germline loops: CDR1 ENHRY, CDR2 SYGVKD. This CDR3 has 12 residues. The CDR3 DNA sequence: TGTGCCATCAGTGAGGATGGAGAGACCCGGTACTTC. Protein product: CAISEDGETRYF.

This clonotype was detected only a few times. The V gene is TRBV20-1, the J gene TRBJ2-5; D is unresolved. Trimming removed 0 bases from V and 4 bases from J, with 9 bases in between. Per the germline V gene, CDR1 is DFQATT and CDR2 is SNEGSKA (reference sequence). CDR3 length: 13 residues. CDR3 region: CSAREDIAETQYF. The CDR3 DNA reads TGCAGTGCTAGAGAGGATATAGCAGAGACCCAGTACTTC.

As DNA, the CDR3 is TGTGCCAGCAGCTTAGTTACCGGGAGTATTCTCAATGAGCAGTTCTTC. It codes for CASSLVTGSILNEQFF. The chain joins TRBV7-8 to TRBJ2-1; weak D call: TRBD2 (6 bases). Trimming removed 1 base from V and 6 bases from J, with 16 bases in between. Per germline, CDR1 SGHVS and CDR2 FQNEAQ. The CDR3 sequence is 16 residues long.

V and J are TRBV7-3 and TRBJ2-1, with 9 bases lining up with TRBD2. The V gene end was trimmed by 3 bases and the J gene end by 3 bases; junction bases not matched to a gene: 18. The CDR3 loop spans 20 amino acids. Looked up from germline, CDR1 is SGHTA and CDR2 is FQGTGA. CDR3 nucleotides: TGTGCCAGCAGCTTCCTCCCAGGCGGGGGGGCTGTGGGGGTCTACAATGAGCAGTTCTTC. Amino acid sequence: CASSFLPGGGAVGVYNEQFF.

This clonotype was detected a few times. The V gene is TRBV6-4, the J gene TRBJ2-1; D perhaps matches TRBD2 (6 bases). The CDR3 spans 15 residues. The ends were cut back, 0 bases at V and 5 bases at J, with 11 bases in the middle. Germline CDR1 reads MRHNA; CDR2 reads SNTAGT. The chain's CDR3 is CASSDSAGSDNEQFF. The CDR3 DNA follows: TGTGCCAGCAGTGACTCTGCGGGGTCCGACAATGAGCAGTTCTTC.

This clonotype was counted between two and nine times. The chain recombines TRBV13 with TRBJ2-1; TRBD1 might be the D (6 bases). The CDR3 runs 17 residues. V was clipped by 1 base and J by 8 bases, with 21 bases between them. Per germline, CDR1 PRHDT and CDR2 FYEKMQ (reference sequence). The CDR3 DNA sequence: TGTGCCAGCAGCTTAGCCTACCTCGACAGGCTGGCCGATGAGCAGTTCTTC. Its protein product is CASSLAYLDRLADEQFF.

The genes are TRBV7-6 and TRBJ1-4; D remains ambiguous. Germline V gene lookup returns CDR1 SGHVS and CDR2 FNYEAQ. This CDR3 is 17 amino acids long. The V end lost 5 bases, the J end lost 7 bases, and 23 bases lay between the germline ends. The CDR3 loop reads CASSQSDQRLRVEKLFF. CDR3 in DNA: TGTGCCAGCAGCCAATCAGATCAACGTTTACGAGTTGAAAAACTGTTTTTT.